This T cell receptor beta chain was recorded in a study of blood T cell repertoires in COVID-19 (dated by TCRdb to the early 2020s). Concerning the study at large: Collaborator samples came from the United States, Italy and Spain and covered acute and convalescent phases of COVID-19. The material from the prospective study consisted of cDNA or gDNA derived from T cells, B-cell-depleted T cells, or PBMCs. The dataset comprised deeply sampled blood TCRbeta repertoires from subjects exposed to, actively infected with, or recovered from COVID-19. The repertoires were made available in a free public database intended to serve as a resource for research on the immune response to SARS-CoV-2. The samples were drawn from two sources: the first 160 participants of the ongoing ImmuneRACE study, and fewer than 1,500 subjects contributed by 6 global collaborators. Sample metadata almost always included a de-identified subject ID, COVID-19 status, age in years and sex. Where HLA class I and class II types were available, the types were taken from metadata supplied by the sample provider, not from assay-based typing.

To note about this clone: The specificity of this receptor is unknown. Base qualities are not provided; no much larger clone lies one nucleotide away.

Another Seattle source contributed samples from volunteer blood donors who had recovered from COVID-19. The collaborating institutions used their own protocols to collect whole blood in K2EDTA tubes. For TCRbeta analysis, collaborator samples were shipped as frozen whole blood, as isolated PBMCs, or as DNA extracted from either sample type. The CDR3 measures 13 amino acids from cysteine to phenylalanine. Left in the record is the CDR3 DNA by itself, 39 bases read in frame from the first base. The germline V gene sets CDR1 to KGHSY and CDR2 to FQNENV. V is cut by 0 bases and J by 8 bases, and the space between the germline ends is 8 bases. Points the paper makes about the study in general: The quantity of clinical and demographic metadata differed by source and by participant and was supplied without curation.

TCRbeta CDR3 regions were amplified from genomic DNA by means of the immunoSEQ Assay, a bias-controlled multiplex PCR. Per the authors' processing: Within the assay, amplification of reference gene primers was used to estimate how many nucleated cells each sample contained. To quantify the absolute abundance of each unique TCRbeta CDR3 rearrangement, sequence reads were collapsed and filtered. For each sample, productive Simpson clonality was calculated as the square root of Simpson's diversity index across productive rearrangements. Held by TCRdb, this immuneACCESS table contains in-frame sequences only and omits some clones. Under half of the omission traces to an unresolved V gene where checked; the cause of the rest is unknown. V and J calls and clone size are as listed in that table; D and trimming were resolved from the DNA. The sample contains around 260,000 clones, approximately 83% of them found a single time. The ten largest clones represent around a tenth of the sample.

This TCR came from a woman in her forties or fifties who had recovered from COVID-19. This chain is built from TRBV16 and TRBJ2-1, with a weak D call of TRBD1 (5 bases match). The specimen was peripheral blood. The DNA sequence reads TGTGCCAGCAGCCAATCGGGGCCGTATGAGCAGTTCTTC. The translation is CASSQSGPYEQFF.